Included here is one TCR beta chain sequence, with context. The antigen remains undetermined. Different DNA sequences within this sample yield the same CDR3. The PCR had 60 Vbeta and 13 Jbeta primers. The method was immunoSEQ multiplex PCR; TCRdb's version includes in-frame clones alone and lacks a portion of them. This sample's table has around 100,000 clones. The data were taken from a study of cytomegalovirus exposure and HLA in healthy donors. General study results and limits: As a later analysis revealed, the rate of TCR association differed by HLA locus, with DRB1 most and HLA-C fewest. Relative to the approximately 630-donor mean, N-insertions were reportedly fewer in an Asian-associated ancestry cluster in a later analysis. Within an earlier analysis, most TCR beta V segments proved productive either about 90% or about 30% of the time.

Healthy bone marrow donors made up the donors. Material for sequencing was PBMCs. This receptor was identified in a man in his forties in good health and CMV-seropositive.

The CDR3 region is CASSSLTDTQYF. CDR3 bases: TGTGCCAGCAGCTCCTTAACAGATACGCAGTATTTT. The chain combines TRBV7-9 with TRBJ2-3; D is ambiguous. Germline V gene sequence: CDR1 SEHNR, CDR2 FQNEAQ (reference sequence). The CDR3 covers 12 residues. The ends were cut back, 4 bases at V and 3 bases at J, with 5 bases in the middle.